This record concerns one T cell receptor beta chain sequence. These data come from a study of blood T cell repertoires in COVID-19. The overall study: Both acute and convalescent COVID-19 samples were obtained from the United States, Italy and Spain. The cDNA or gDNA used as material had been derived from T cells, B-cell-depleted T cells, or PBMCs.

Authors' processing steps: Estimation of nucleated cell counts relied on the amplification of reference gene primers. The method was immunoSEQ multiplex PCR; TCRdb's version includes in-frame clones alone and lacks a portion of them. That table gives V, J and clone size, and the DNA gave D and trimming. The top ten clones hold around 1.4% of a sample with 180,000 or so clones, about 91% of them seen once. The germline V gene has CDR1 SEHNR and CDR2 FQNEAQ (reference sequence). Trimming removed 5 bases from V and 3 bases from J; junction bases left unmatched: 11. This CDR3 is 16 amino acids long. Material for sequencing was peripheral blood. The origin of this receptor is a woman between 50 and 59 years old with acute or convalescent COVID-19. The chain employs TRBV7-9 and TRBJ1-1; 8 bases are a match to TRBD1. The CDR3 DNA follows: TGTGCCAGCAGCCATCCTCGACAGGGGACTGACACTGAAGCTTTCTTT. The encoded protein is CASSHPRQGTDTEAFF.